The source of this T cell receptor beta chain is a study of blood T cell repertoires in COVID-19. Study overall: COVID-19 samples from acute and convalescent phases originated in the United States, Italy and Spain. Nucleic acid was either cDNA or gDNA, and it came from T cells, B-cell-depleted T cells, or PBMCs.

In the original processing: By means of reference gene primer amplification, nucleated cell counts were estimated. Sequencing was performed with immunoSEQ multiplex PCR; in TCRdb, only in-frame clones are kept and a portion is missing. V and J calls and clone size are given by that table; D and trimming were obtained from the DNA. The sample includes about 300,000 clones, around 88% of them seen just once. This clone occurred once. Germline values: CDR1 SGHVS, CDR2 FNYEAQ. Unmatched junction bases numbered 7, after V lost 5 bases and J lost 0 bases. This CDR3 contains 16 residues. This sequence was found in a woman aged 50 to 65 with acute or convalescent COVID-19. Specimen: peripheral blood. This chain uses TRBV7-6 with TRBJ2-1, with 7 bases that match TRBD2. The CDR3 loop reads CASSPGGGSSYNEQFF. CDR3 nucleotide sequence: TGTGCCAGCAGCCCGGGTGGCGGGAGCTCCTACAATGAGCAGTTCTTC.